This entry features one T cell receptor (beta chain) sequence. These data belong to a study of blood T cells in healthy people across ages. Next came a second PCR, run for about 7 to 12 cycles, which used a sample-barcoded 5' primer along with a J-beta primer mix. One entry per CDR3 protein, called by TCRdb with MiXCR from the 5' RACE reads. The sample yields about 1,800,000 distinct CDR3 sequences, 28% seen once. This CDR3 spans 18 amino acids. The J segment lost 1 base and the V segment lost 0 bases, leaving 9 bases of the junction unmatched. The germline V gene encodes CDR1 DFQATT and CDR2 SNEGSKA (reference sequence).

This TCR derives from a woman aged 30 to 39 in good health. Input material: blood. The chain carries TRBV20-1 and TRBJ1-1, with 12 bases that match TRBD1. The CDR3 loop reads CSARDWFRDRGRNTEAFF. CDR3 nucleotides: TGCAGTGCTAGAGATTGGTTTAGGGACAGGGGGCGGAACACTGAAGCTTTCTTT.